This TCR beta chain comes out of a study of T-cell reconstitution after alpha-beta-depleted transplantation in children. The CDR3 is made up of 16 amino acids. In germline, CDR1 is DFQATT, CDR2 SNEGSKA (reference sequence). J lost 5 bases, V lost 3 bases, and 15 bases had no gene match. This clonotype was detected only a few times. Unique molecular identifiers featured in how the TCRbeta library was prepared. Each CDR3 protein is one row after TCRdb ran MiXCR on the PCR reads. Of 500,000 to 600,000 distinct CDR3 sequences listed, 15% to 20% are singletons. The gene calls are TRBV20-1 and TRBJ1-2; 7 nucleotides agree with TRBD1. The input for sequencing was PBMCs from the stem cell graft donor, taken from the stem cell graft. This clonotype was sampled from a human donor who donated a stem cell graft to a child with acute lymphoblastic leukemia. The CDR3, as DNA: TGCAGTGCTAGGGGCTCGGGCGACAGGGAGGTTTATGGCTACACCTTC. This translates into CSARGSGDREVYGYTF.